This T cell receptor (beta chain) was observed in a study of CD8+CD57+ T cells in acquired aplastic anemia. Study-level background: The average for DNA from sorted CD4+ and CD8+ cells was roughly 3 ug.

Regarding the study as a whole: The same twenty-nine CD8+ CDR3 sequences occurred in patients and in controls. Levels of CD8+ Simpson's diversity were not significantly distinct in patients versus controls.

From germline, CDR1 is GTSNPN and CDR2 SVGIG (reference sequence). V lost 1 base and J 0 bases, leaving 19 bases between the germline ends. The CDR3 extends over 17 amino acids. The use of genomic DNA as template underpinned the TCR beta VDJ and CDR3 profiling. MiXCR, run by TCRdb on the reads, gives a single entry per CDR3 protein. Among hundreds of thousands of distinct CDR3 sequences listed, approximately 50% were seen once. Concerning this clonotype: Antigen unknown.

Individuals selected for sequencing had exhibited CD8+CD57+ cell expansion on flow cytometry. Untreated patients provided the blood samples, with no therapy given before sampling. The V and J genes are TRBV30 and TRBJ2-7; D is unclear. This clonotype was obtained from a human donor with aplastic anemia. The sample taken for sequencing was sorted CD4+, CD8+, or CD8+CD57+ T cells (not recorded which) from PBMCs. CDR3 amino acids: CAWSDLVQPSSSYEQYF. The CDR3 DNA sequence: TGTGCCTGGAGTGATTTAGTTCAGCCATCAAGCTCCTACGAGCAGTACTTC.